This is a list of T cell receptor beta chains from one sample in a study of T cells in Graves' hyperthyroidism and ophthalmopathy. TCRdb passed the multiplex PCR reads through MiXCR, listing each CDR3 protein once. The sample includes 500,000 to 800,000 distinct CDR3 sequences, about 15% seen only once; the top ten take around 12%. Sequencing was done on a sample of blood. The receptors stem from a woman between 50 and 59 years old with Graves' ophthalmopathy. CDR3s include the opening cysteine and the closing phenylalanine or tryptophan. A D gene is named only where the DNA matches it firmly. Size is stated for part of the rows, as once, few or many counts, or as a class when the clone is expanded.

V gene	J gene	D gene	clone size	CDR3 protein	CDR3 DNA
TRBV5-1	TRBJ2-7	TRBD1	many	CASSSFPGGYEQYF	TGCGCCAGCAGCTCTTTTCCAGGGGGCTACGAGCAGTACTTC
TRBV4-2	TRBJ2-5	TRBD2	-	CASSLGLAGPVETQYF	TGTGCCAGCAGCCTGGGACTAGCGGGACCCGTAGAGACCCAGTACTTC
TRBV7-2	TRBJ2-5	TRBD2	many	CASSLAVQETQYF	TGTGCCAGCAGCCTAGCGGTTCAAGAGACCCAGTACTTC
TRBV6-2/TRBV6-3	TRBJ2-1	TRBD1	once	CASSPPRDRGKVDEQFF	TGTGCCAGCAGTCCCCCCCGGGACAGGGGCAAGGTGGATGAGCAGTTCTTC
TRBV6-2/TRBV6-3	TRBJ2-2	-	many	CASRAPWTGHTGELFF	TGTGCCAGCAGAGCTCCCTGGACGGGGCACACCGGGGAGCTGTTTTTT
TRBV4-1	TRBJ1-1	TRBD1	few	CASRPTGQLGSEAFF	TGCGCCAGCAGGCCGACGGGACAGCTGGGGTCTGAAGCTTTCTTT
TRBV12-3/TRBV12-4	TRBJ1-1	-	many	CASSLVHNTEAFF	TGTGCCAGCAGTTTAGTTCATAACACTGAAGCTTTCTTT
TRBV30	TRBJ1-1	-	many	CAWNPTGFDTEAFF	TGTGCCTGGAACCCGACAGGATTCGACACTGAAGCTTTCTTT
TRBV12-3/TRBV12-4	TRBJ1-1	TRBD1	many	CASSRILGTGSIEAFF	TGTGCCAGCAGCCGCATCCTCGGGACAGGGTCCATTGAAGCTTTCTTT
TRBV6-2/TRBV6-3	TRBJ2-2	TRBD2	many	CASRRAGEGNTGELFF	TGTGCCAGCAGAAGAGCGGGAGAGGGGAACACCGGGGAGCTGTTTTTT
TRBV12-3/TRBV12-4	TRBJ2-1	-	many	CASRTDSRYNEQFF	TGTGCCAGCAGGACGGACAGCAGATACAATGAGCAGTTCTTC
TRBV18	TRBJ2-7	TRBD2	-	CASSYGTSGAREQYF	TGTGCCAGCTCTTATGGGACTAGCGGGGCTCGAGAGCAGTACTTC
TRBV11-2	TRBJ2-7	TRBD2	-	CASSLSASGRGEQYF	TGTGCCAGCAGCTTATCGGCTAGCGGGAGAGGCGAGCAGTACTTC
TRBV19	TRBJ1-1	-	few	CASTPQPTVKTEAFF	TGTGCCAGTACCCCCCAACCGACAGTAAAAACTGAAGCTTTCTTT
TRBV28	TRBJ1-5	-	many	CASSYIRDRNQPQHF	TGTGCCAGCAGTTATATTAGGGACCGCAATCAGCCCCAGCATTTT
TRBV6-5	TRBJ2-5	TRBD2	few	CASSYPSSGMEGTQYF	TGTGCCAGCAGTTACCCGTCTAGCGGGATGGAGGGGACCCAGTACTTC
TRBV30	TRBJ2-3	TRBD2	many	CAWSVVGLADRTDTQYF	TGTGCCTGGAGTGTAGTGGGACTAGCGGACCGCACAGATACGCAGTATTTT
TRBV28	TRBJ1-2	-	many	CASIQSVDYGYTF	TGTGCCAGCATTCAGTCTGTGGACTATGGCTACACCTTC
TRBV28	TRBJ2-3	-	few	CASTVQGRMDTQYF	TGTGCCAGTACAGTCCAGGGGCGTATGGATACGCAGTATTTT
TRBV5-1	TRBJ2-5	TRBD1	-	CASGDRVKETQYF	TGCGCCAGCGGGGACAGGGTCAAAGAGACCCAGTACTTC
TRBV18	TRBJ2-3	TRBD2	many	CASSPKTSGSPDTQYF	TGTGCCAGCTCACCAAAAACTAGCGGGAGCCCAGATACGCAGTATTTT
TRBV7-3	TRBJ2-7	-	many	CASSSLDGIEQYF	TGTGCCAGCAGCTCCTTGGACGGAATCGAGCAGTACTTC
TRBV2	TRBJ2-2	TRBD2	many	CASRRTSGRSGELFF	TGTGCCAGCAGGAGGACTAGCGGGAGGTCCGGGGAGCTGTTTTTT
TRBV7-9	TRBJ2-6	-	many	CASSSSVTRLSNVLTF	TGTGCCAGCAGCTCCTCGGTTACCAGGTTGTCCAACGTCCTGACTTTC
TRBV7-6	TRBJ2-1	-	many	CASSSSWAQNNEQFF	TGTGCCAGCAGCTCCTCGTGGGCCCAAAACAATGAGCAGTTCTTC
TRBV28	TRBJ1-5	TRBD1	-	CASSLIQGSWQPQHF	TGTGCCAGCAGTTTAATACAGGGGTCCTGGCAGCCCCAGCATTTT
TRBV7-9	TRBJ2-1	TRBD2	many	CASTLGPSGLWDNEQFF	TGTGCCAGCACCTTAGGGCCTAGCGGGTTGTGGGACAATGAGCAGTTCTTC
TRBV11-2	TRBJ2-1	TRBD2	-	CASSGGTNGTNEQFF	TGTGCCAGCAGCGGGGGGACTAACGGGACGAATGAGCAGTTCTTC
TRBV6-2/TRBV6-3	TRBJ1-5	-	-	CASRKGRVNQPQHF	TGTGCCAGCAGAAAGGGCAGGGTAAATCAGCCCCAGCATTTT
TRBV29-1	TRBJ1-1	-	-	CSVVLQMNTEAFF	TGCAGCGTTGTTTTACAGATGAACACTGAAGCTTTCTTT
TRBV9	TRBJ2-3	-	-	CASSPTSASTDTQYF	TGTGCCAGCAGCCCAACCTCGGCAAGCACAGATACGCAGTATTTT
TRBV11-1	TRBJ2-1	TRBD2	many	CASSFPTSGRAIYDEQFF	TGTGCCAGCAGCTTCCCGACTAGCGGGAGGGCCATTTACGATGAGCAGTTCTTC
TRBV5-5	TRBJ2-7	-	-	CASSLFLVTDYEQYF	TGTGCCAGCAGCTTATTTTTGGTAACAGACTACGAGCAGTACTTC
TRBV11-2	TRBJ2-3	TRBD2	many	CASSLYLPAAGGPITQYF	TGTGCCAGCAGCTTATATCTCCCGGCAGCGGGAGGGCCCATCACGCAGTATTTT
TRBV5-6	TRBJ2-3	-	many	CASSFPRDTQYF	TGTGCCAGCAGCTTTCCTCGAGATACGCAGTATTTT
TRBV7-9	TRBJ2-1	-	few	CASSFGRIVYNEQFF	TGTGCCAGCAGCTTTGGCAGAATCGTTTACAATGAGCAGTTCTTC
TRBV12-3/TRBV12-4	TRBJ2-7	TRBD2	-	CAGSSPTEREAVDEQYF	TGTGCCGGCAGTTCGCCCACGGAGCGGGAGGCGGTCGATGAGCAGTACTTC
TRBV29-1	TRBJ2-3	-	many	CSVAGRGPSNTQYF	TGCAGCGTTGCTGGCCGTGGACCATCTAATACGCAGTATTTT
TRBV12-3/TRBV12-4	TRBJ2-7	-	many	CASSPWGRDYEQYF	TGTGCCAGCAGTCCTTGGGGCAGGGATTACGAGCAGTACTTC
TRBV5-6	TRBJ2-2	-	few	CASSLFPSLAGELFF	TGTGCCAGCAGCTTGTTCCCCTCATTAGCCGGGGAGCTGTTTTTT
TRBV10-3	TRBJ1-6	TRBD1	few	CAIRGTGTANSPLHF	TGTGCCATCAGAGGGACAGGGACGGCTAATTCACCCCTCCACTTT
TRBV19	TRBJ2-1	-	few	CASSTGAGNEQFF	TGTGCCAGTAGCACGGGAGCCGGTAATGAGCAGTTCTTC
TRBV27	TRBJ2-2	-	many	CASSSAISGGGTGELFF	TGTGCCAGCAGTTCCGCGATCAGCGGAGGAGGGACCGGGGAGCTGTTTTTT
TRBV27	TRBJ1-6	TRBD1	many	CASSRSGTDYNSPLHF	TGTGCCAGCAGTAGAAGTGGGACAGACTATAATTCACCCCTCCACTTT
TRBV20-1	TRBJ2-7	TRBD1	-	CSARVSGQGYEQYF	TGCAGTGCTAGAGTCTCGGGACAGGGCTACGAGCAGTACTTC
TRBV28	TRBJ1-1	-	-	CASSLSHPGTEAFF	TGTGCCAGCAGTTTATCTCACCCGGGGACTGAAGCTTTCTTT
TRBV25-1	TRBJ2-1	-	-	CASSDIRGNEQFF	TGTGCCAGCAGTGATATTAGGGGCAATGAGCAGTTCTTC
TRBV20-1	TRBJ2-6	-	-	CSARDWVGGSGANVLTF	TGCAGTGCTAGAGATTGGGTCGGGGGTTCTGGGGCCAACGTCCTGACTTTC
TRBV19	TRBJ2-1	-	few	CASSTRFPARDTRSSYNEQFF	TGTGCCAGTAGTACCAGATTCCCCGCCAGGGACACCCGAAGCTCCTACAATGAGCAGTTCTTC
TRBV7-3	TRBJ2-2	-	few	CASSLLEEGGRGGELFF	TGTGCCAGCAGCTTATTGGAAGAAGGAGGGCGTGGCGGGGAGCTGTTTTTT
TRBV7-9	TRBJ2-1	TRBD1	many	CASSYTGTGGPEQFF	TGTGCCAGCAGCTACACCGGGACAGGGGGCCCTGAGCAGTTCTTC
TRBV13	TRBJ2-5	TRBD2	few	CASSLFRTSAQETQYF	TGTGCCAGCAGCTTGTTTCGGACTAGCGCCCAAGAGACCCAGTACTTC
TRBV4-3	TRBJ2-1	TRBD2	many	CASSHGTRGNEQFF	TGCGCCAGCAGCCACGGGACTAGAGGCAATGAGCAGTTCTTC
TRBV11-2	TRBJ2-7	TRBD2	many	CASSLRTSGDLYEQYF	TGTGCCAGCAGCCTTCGGACTAGCGGAGACCTTTACGAGCAGTACTTC
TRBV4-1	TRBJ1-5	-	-	CASSQEDRGFFTQPQHF	TGCGCCAGCAGCCAAGAGGATAGGGGATTCTTTACTCAGCCCCAGCATTTT